Each of the 8 T cell receptor beta chains below was sequenced from the same sample in a study of shared clonotypes between healthy human individuals. Data came from immunoSEQ multiplex PCR; TCRdb stores just in-frame clones and leaves some out. The repertoire holds 2 million to 3 million clones, 90% to 95% seen once, with 0.36% in the top ten. The sequenced material came from naive CD4+ T cells from PBMCs. The subset is: CD45RA+ positively selected. Source of these receptors: a man younger than 35 in good health. Some clones in this sample may be carry-over from other donors' samples.

This clone was recorded only once. The V gene is TRBV5-1, the J gene TRBJ2-2; TRBD2 matches at 8 bases. The CDR3 sequence is 16 residues long. CDR1 SGHRS and CDR2 YFSETQ come from the germline V gene. V was clipped by 0 bases and J by 6 bases; unmatched bases: 7. Here the CDR3 reads CASSLASGSISGELFF. CDR3 bases: TGCGCCAGCAGCTTGGCCAGCGGGAGTATTTCCGGGGAGCTGTTTTTT. Supplemented by reference TRBV5-1 and TRBJ2-2, the full variable domain reads KAGVTQTPRYLIKTRGQQVTLSCSPISGHRSVSWYQQTPGQGLQFLFEYFSETQRNKGNFPGRFSGRQFSNSRSEMNVSTLELGDSALYLCASSLASGSISGELFFGEGSRLTVL.

The V and J genes are TRBV10-1 and TRBJ2-2; the D is unclear. Trimming removed 8 bases from V and 0 bases from J, with 13 bases in between. Per germline, CDR1 WNHNN and CDR2 SYGVQD (reference sequence). The CDR3 sequence is 15 residues long. For the CDR3, the DNA is TGCGCCAGCGGGTCTCGGCAGTCGAACACCGGGGAGCTGTTTTTT. It yields the protein CASGSRQSNTGELFF.

The chain combines TRBV5-1 with TRBJ1-1, with unresolved D. Trimming took 4 bases from V and 0 from J, leaving 16 bases between them. There are 16 residues in the CDR3. Germline lookup yields CDR1 SGHRS and CDR2 YFSETQ. CDR3 sequence: CASSPVVGIMNTEAFF. The CDR3 DNA sequence: TGCGCCAGCAGCCCGGTGGTCGGGATCATGAACACTGAAGCTTTCTTT.

The chain uses TRBV5-4 and TRBJ1-2; the D gene is possibly TRBD1 (5 bases). V lost 6 bases to trimming and J lost 1 base, with 19 bases between them. The germline CDR1 and CDR2 sequences are SGHNT and YYREEE (reference sequence). This CDR3 is built from 16 residues. CDR3 nucleotide sequence: TGTGCCAGCACCATCGGGGGAATGGGGGGTAACTATGGCTACACCTTC. Translated, it gives CASTIGGMGGNYGYTF.

The chain has TRBV30 and TRBJ1-2, with D possibly TRBD1 on 5 matching bases. With 1 base removed from V and 7 bases from J, the gap between germline ends came to 13 bases. The CDR3 covers 13 residues. The germline gives CDR1 GTSNPN, CDR2 SVGIG (reference sequence). In nucleotides, the CDR3 is TGTGCCTGGAGTGGGCAGGGAGTTAGTGGCTACACCTTC. Its protein is CAWSGQGVSGYTF. Filled out from reference TRBV30 and TRBJ1-2, the complete variable domain reads SQTIHQWPATLVQPVGSPLSLECTVEGTSNPNLYWYRQAAGRGLQLLFYSVGIGQISSEVPQNLSASRPQDRQFILSSKKLLLSDSGFYLCAWSGQGVSGYTFGSGTRLTVV.

The chain recombines TRBV28 with TRBJ1-1; D not certain. Germline V lookup: CDR1 MDHEN, CDR2 SYDVKM. The V end was cut by 6 bases, the J end by 4 bases, with 15 bases between. The CDR3 consists of 14 residues. This CDR3 reads CASSSTAYGTEAFF. For the CDR3, the DNA is TGTGCCAGCAGCTCTACAGCTTACGGCACTGAAGCTTTCTTT. The complete variable domain, with remaining parts taken from reference TRBV28 and TRBJ1-1, reads DVKVTQSSRYLVKRTGEKVFLECVQDMDHENMFWYRQDPGLGLRLIYFSYDVKMKEKGDIPEGYSVSREKKERFSLILESASTNQTSMYLCASSSTAYGTEAFFGQGTRLTVV.

This sequence joins TRBV6-1 and TRBJ1-3; the D is unclear. The length of the CDR3 is 14 residues. V was pared by 1 base and J by 3 bases, with 7 bases between. Germline CDR1 is MNHNS and CDR2 is SASEGT. The CDR3 region has the DNA TGTGCCAGCAGTGAAGTTCAGGTTGGAAACACCATATATTTT. It translates to CASSEVQVGNTIYF.

Notes on this clone: In the same sample, other DNA sequences code for this CDR3. This rearrangement joins TRBV5-1 to TRBJ2-5, with D maybe TRBD2 (6 bases). Germline assignment: CDR1 SGHRS and CDR2 YFSETQ. CDR3 length: 14 amino acids. V gave up 4 bases and J gave up 5 bases, with 15 bases separating them. The CDR3 DNA sequence: TGCGCCAGCAGCGCCGGGACGGAGGGGGAGACCCAGTACTTC. Translating it yields CASSAGTEGETQYF. The full variable domain, its missing parts supplied by reference TRBV5-1 and TRBJ2-5, is KAGVTQTPRYLIKTRGQQVTLSCSPISGHRSVSWYQQTPGQGLQFLFEYFSETQRNKGNFPGRFSGRQFSNSRSEMNVSTLELGDSALYLCASSAGTEGETQYFGPGTRLLVL.